The source of this TCR beta chain is a study of T cells in Graves' hyperthyroidism and ophthalmopathy. Whole-study findings and limits: The model foresaw ophthalmopathy a median 6.5 months prior to onset. Blood also showed most of the thyroid clonotypes that were expanded above 0.001.

The study excluded patients with uncontrolled infection, other autoimmune disease, pregnancy or lactation. To note about this clonotype: Its antigen is currently unknown.

Amplified TCR beta CDR3 regions derived from RNA transcripts. HTBI primers drove first-round RT-PCR of the TCR CDR3. Via MiXCR, TCRdb re-called the multiplex PCR reads, giving one row per CDR3 protein. The sample lists hundreds of thousands of distinct CDR3 sequences; approximately 42% were seen once. This CDR3 is 15 amino acids long. V was clipped by 5 bases and J by 8 bases, with 24 bases between them. In germline, CDR1 is DFQATT, CDR2 SNEGSKA (reference sequence). Specimen: peripheral blood or thyroid tissue (not recorded which). This TCR derives from an adult man with Graves' disease, either hyperthyroidism or ophthalmopathy (not recorded which). The chain carries TRBV20-1 and TRBJ1-2, with TRBD1 as a possible D gene (6 bases). CDR3 loop: CSASPPQGRLAGYTF. The DNA of the CDR3 is TGCAGTGCTTCCCCCCCCCAGGGGCGTCTTGCAGGCTACACCTTC.